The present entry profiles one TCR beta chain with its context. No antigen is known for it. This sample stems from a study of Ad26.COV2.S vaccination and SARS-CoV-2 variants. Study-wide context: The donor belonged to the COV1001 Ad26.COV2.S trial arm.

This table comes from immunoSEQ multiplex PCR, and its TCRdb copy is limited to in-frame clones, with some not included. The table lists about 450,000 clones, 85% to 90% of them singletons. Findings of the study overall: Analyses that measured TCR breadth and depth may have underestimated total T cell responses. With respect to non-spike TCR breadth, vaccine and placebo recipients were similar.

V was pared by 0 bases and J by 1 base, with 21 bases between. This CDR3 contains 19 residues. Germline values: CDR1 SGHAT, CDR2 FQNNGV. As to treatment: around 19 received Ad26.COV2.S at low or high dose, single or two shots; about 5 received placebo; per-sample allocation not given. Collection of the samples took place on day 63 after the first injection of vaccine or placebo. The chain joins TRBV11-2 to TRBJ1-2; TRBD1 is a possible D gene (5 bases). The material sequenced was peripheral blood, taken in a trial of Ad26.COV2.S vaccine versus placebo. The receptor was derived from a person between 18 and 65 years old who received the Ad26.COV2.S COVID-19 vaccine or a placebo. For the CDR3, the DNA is TGTGCCAGCAGCTTAGATAACTGGGGCGCTTCGGTATATAACTATGGCTACACCTTC. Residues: CASSLDNWGASVYNYGYTF.